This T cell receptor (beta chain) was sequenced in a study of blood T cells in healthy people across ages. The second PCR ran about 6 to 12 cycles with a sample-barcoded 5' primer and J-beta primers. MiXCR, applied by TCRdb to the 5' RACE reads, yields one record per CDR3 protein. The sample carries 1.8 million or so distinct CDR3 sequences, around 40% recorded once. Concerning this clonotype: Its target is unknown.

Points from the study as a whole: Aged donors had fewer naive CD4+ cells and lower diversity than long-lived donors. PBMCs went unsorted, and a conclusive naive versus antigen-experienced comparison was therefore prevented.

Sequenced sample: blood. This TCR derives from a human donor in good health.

The CDR3 loop is CASSLDRGQGFF. CDR3 nucleotide sequence: TGTGCCAGCAGCTTAGATAGGGGACAGGGGTTCTTC. The chain recombines TRBV11-3 with TRBJ2-1; 9 nucleotides match TRBD1. Germline V gene sequence: CDR1 SGHNT, CDR2 YENEEA. The V and J ends lost 0 bases and 15 bases, in that order; junction bases with no gene match: 3. This CDR3 region has 12 residues.